This T cell receptor beta chain was sequenced during a study of identical twins. CDR3 length: 19 amino acids. V gave up 0 bases and J gave up 3 bases; unmatched junction bases: 13. Per the germline V gene, CDR1 is MNHEY and CDR2 is SVGAGI. Each CDR3 protein is one row after TCRdb ran MiXCR on the 5' RACE reads. Found here are 200,000 to 250,000 distinct CDR3 sequences, approximately 7.8% of them singletons; the top ten hold about 5.6%. The data also belong to a second study, concerning yellow fever vaccine responses in identical twins.

Material: CD8+ T cells sorted from blood. The chain employs TRBV6-5 and TRBJ2-5, with 10 bases that match TRBD2. The receptor comes from a young woman in good health. CDR3 residues: CASSYSSARTSGQEETQYF. In nucleotides, the CDR3 is TGTGCCAGCAGTTACTCGTCGGCCCGGACTAGCGGTCAGGAAGAGACCCAGTACTTC.